In this sample, the clone carrying this T cell receptor beta chain turned up a few times. The antigen remains unidentified. The J segment lost 3 bases and the V segment lost 5 bases, leaving 9 bases of the junction unmatched. CDR1 and CDR2 from the germline V gene are MGHDK and SYGVNS. The CDR3 loop spans 16 amino acids. This entry is derived from a study of CD8 T cells in ankylosing spondylitis. In making TCR beta libraries, quantitative 5'-RACE with molecular barcodes was used. From the 5' RACE reads, TCRdb called clonotypes with MiXCR, one entry per CDR3 protein. The sample holds around 280,000 distinct CDR3 sequences, 20% seen once. Study-wide findings and caveats: Disease-linked clones reportedly concentrated significantly in matched ankylosing spondylitis synovial fluid.

The receptor's source is a male donor with ankylosing spondylitis or in good health (not recorded which). What was sequenced was blood, either unsorted or a sorted T cell fraction (not recorded which). The chain has TRBV25-1 and TRBJ2-3; 9 positions agree with TRBD2. The CDR3 region is CASSWGSGSQTDTQYF. The CDR3 DNA reads as TGTGCCAGCAGTTGGGGTAGCGGGAGCCAGACAGATACGCAGTATTTT.